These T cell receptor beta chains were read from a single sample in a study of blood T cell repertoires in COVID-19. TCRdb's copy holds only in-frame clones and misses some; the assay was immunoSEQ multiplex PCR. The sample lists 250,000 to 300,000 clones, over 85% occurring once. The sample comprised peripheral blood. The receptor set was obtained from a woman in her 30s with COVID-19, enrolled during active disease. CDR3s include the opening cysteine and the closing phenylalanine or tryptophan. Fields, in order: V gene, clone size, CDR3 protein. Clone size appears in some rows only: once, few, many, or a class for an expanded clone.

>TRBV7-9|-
CASSFSVTRDREGYGYTF
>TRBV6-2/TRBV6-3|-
CASSYRDSSSGANVLTF
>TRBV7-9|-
CASSPPGQGNGYTF
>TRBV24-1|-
CATRTLRGRDTEAFF
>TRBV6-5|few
CASSYGQENTEAFF
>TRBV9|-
CASSPVVGGRSVYEQYF
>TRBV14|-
CASSQNRGGYTF
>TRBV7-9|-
CASSPPGGGADTQYF
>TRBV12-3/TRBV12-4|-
CASSSPDNEKLFF
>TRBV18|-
CASSPTGDLMAFF
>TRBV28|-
CASSLSNSFYNEQFF
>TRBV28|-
CASRLAGGLDTQYF
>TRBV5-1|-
CASSLGVEETQYF
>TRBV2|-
CASSPDRMSSYEQYF
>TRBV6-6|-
CASSQKPTGSNQPQHF
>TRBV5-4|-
CASSPPRGRGDTEAFF
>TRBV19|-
CASSTTGGGEKLFF
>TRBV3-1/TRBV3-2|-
CASSPDSRNNYGYTF
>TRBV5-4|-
CASKQGVEETQYF
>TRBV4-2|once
CASSQDQGPYEQYF
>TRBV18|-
CASSRQGADTEAFF
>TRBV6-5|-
CASSYEGTRNSPLHF
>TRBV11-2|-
CASSPRGRDEQFF
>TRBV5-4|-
CASSLGLAGEEQFF
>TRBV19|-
CASSISTVANYGYTF
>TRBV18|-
CASHPDSSSTDTQYF
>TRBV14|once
CASSRGAGRDHTGELFF
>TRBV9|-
CASSVGLGPYEQYF